The rows below give T cell receptor beta chains drawn from one sample of a study of T cell changes during pregnancy in multiple sclerosis. Clones were sequenced by immunoSEQ multiplex PCR, and TCRdb holds only the in-frame ones, with some missing. The data hold about 57,000 clones, with about 91% observed a single time. The starting material was peripheral blood, obtained after pregnancy. The receptors were sampled from a female donor in good health, enrolled as a control in a pregnancy study. Both conserved end residues are part of each CDR3. Fields, in order: clone size, D gene, J gene, V gene, CDR3 protein, CDR3 DNA. The D gene is left open where the match is weak. Clone size is not always given. Where it is, it says once, few, many or a class for expanded clones.

>.|.|TRBJ2-1|TRBV14
CASSQARPSSYNEQFF
TGTGCCAGCAGCCAAGCCAGGCCCAGCTCCTACAATGAGCAGTTCTTC
>.|TRBD1|TRBJ1-1|TRBV28
CASKAGTGVSEAFF
TGTGCCAGCAAAGCCGGGACAGGGGTCTCTGAAGCTTTCTTT
>.|.|TRBJ2-5|TRBV19
CASSTPGSGTQYF
TGTGCCAGTAGTACCCCCGGTAGCGGGACCCAGTACTTC
>.|.|TRBJ2-4|TRBV29-1
CSALDNSRAKNIQYF
TGCAGCGCTTTGGACAACTCTAGAGCCAAAAACATTCAGTACTTC
>.|TRBD1|TRBJ1-4|TRBV29-1
CSVEGQVREKLFF
TGCAGCGTTGAGGGACAGGTTAGGGAAAAACTGTTTTTT
>.|.|TRBJ1-1|TRBV13
CASVRGGGTEAFF
TGTGCCAGCGTCAGGGGCGGCGGCACTGAAGCTTTCTTT
>.|.|TRBJ2-7|TRBV4-1
CASSQVRDTSGRYSEQYF
TGCGCCAGCAGCCAAGTCAGGGACACGTCAGGTCGGTACTCCGAGCAGTACTTC
>.|.|TRBJ2-3|TRBV5-6
CASSLLRDGMTDTQYF
TGTGCCAGCAGCCTGCTGAGAGACGGGATGACAGATACGCAGTATTTT
>.|.|TRBJ1-4|TRBV7-2
CASSLAPETTSNEKLFF
TGTGCCAGCAGCTTAGCCCCAGAAACCACCAGTAATGAAAAACTGTTTTTT
>.|.|TRBJ2-7|TRBV19
CASSGTKKQYF
TGTGCCTCCTCCGGGACAAAGAAACAGTACTTC
>.|.|TRBJ2-3|TRBV2
CASSEAPERRRQYF
TGTGCCAGCAGTGAAGCCCCCGAGCGCCGAAGGCAGTATTTT
>few|TRBD1|TRBJ1-4|TRBV6-1
CASLKGTVNEKLFF
TGTGCCAGCTTGAAGGGGACAGTAAATGAAAAACTGTTTTTT
>.|TRBD2|TRBJ2-5|TRBV19
CASSILPGGPWETQYF
TGTGCCAGTAGTATACTCCCGGGAGGGCCTTGGGAGACCCAGTACTTC
>.|TRBD1|TRBJ1-1|TRBV28
CASSFRRATGGTEAFF
TGTGCCAGCAGTTTCCGTCGGGCCACAGGGGGGACTGAAGCTTTCTTT
>.|.|TRBJ2-2|TRBV14
CASSDGTGELFF
TGTGCCAGCAGCGACGGGACCGGGGAGCTGTTTTTT
>.|TRBD1|TRBJ1-2|TRBV27
CASSLDRGAGYTF
TGTGCCAGCAGTTTGGACAGGGGCGCTGGCTACACCTTC
>.|.|TRBJ1-4|TRBV4-1
CASSQVEAEKLFF
TGCGCCAGCAGCCAAGTTGAAGCTGAAAAACTGTTTTTT
>.|.|TRBJ2-7|TRBV21-1
CASTYLPGQGPYEQYF
TGTGCCAGCACCTATCTCCCGGGACAGGGACCCTACGAGCAGTACTTC
>once|.|TRBJ1-2|TRBV11-2
CASSLVPRQADYGYTF
TGTGCCAGCAGCTTAGTTCCCCGACAGGCCGACTATGGCTACACCTTC
>.|.|TRBJ2-2|TRBV19
CASKSEGFNTGELFF
TGTGCCAGTAAATCAGAGGGATTCAACACCGGGGAGCTGTTTTTT
>.|.|TRBJ2-5|TRBV30
CAWSLARDQETQYF
TGTGCCTGGAGTTTGGCCAGGGACCAAGAGACCCAGTACTTC
>.|.|TRBJ2-5|TRBV6-1
CASSPTQGVETQYF
TGTGCCAGCAGCCCTACACAGGGAGTAGAGACCCAGTACTTC
>.|TRBD1|TRBJ1-6|TRBV12-5
CASGTGQGVSPLHF
TGTGCTAGTGGTACGGGACAGGGTGTTTCACCCCTCCACTTT
>.|TRBD1|TRBJ2-1|TRBV6-1
CASSVQGYMSNEQFF
TGTGCCAGCAGTGTACAGGGGTACATGAGCAATGAGCAGTTCTTC
>.|.|TRBJ1-5|TRBV28
CASSSTNRVRSNQPQHF
TGTGCCAGCAGTTCCACCAACAGGGTACGTAGCAATCAGCCCCAGCATTTT
>.|.|TRBJ2-7|TRBV28
CASSYPGTYEQYF
TGTGCCAGCTCCTACCCCGGGACTTACGAGCAGTACTTC
>.|TRBD1|TRBJ2-1|TRBV14
CASSSGTASYNEQFF
TGTGCCAGCAGCTCTGGGACAGCCTCCTACAATGAGCAGTTCTTC
>.|.|TRBJ2-5|TRBV10-3
CAIREGGLETQYF
TGTGCCATCAGGGAAGGAGGGTTAGAGACCCAGTACTTC
>.|.|TRBJ1-3|TRBV29-1
CSVEYLSGNTIYF
TGCAGCGTTGAGTATCTCTCTGGAAACACCATATATTTT
>.|TRBD1|TRBJ1-4|TRBV5-4
CASSLDRGWGEKLFF
TGTGCCAGCAGTCTAGACAGGGGCTGGGGTGAAAAACTGTTTTTT
>.|.|TRBJ2-7|TRBV19
CASSVTGVGNYEQYF
TGTGCCAGTAGTGTCACAGGCGTAGGAAACTACGAGCAGTACTTC
>.|TRBD2|TRBJ2-2|TRBV7-9
CASSLLAGDLTGELFF
TGTGCCAGCAGCTTACTAGCGGGGGACCTCACCGGGGAGCTGTTTTTT
>.|.|TRBJ2-7|TRBV9
CASSARGGYEQYF
TGTGCCAGCAGCGCCAGGGGCGGTTACGAGCAGTACTTC
>.|TRBD2|TRBJ2-3|TRBV6-5
CASSFAGGISTDTQYF
TGTGCCAGCAGTTTCGCGGGAGGGATTAGCACAGATACGCAGTATTTT
>.|.|TRBJ2-2|TRBV28
CASSFIGLGLRGLSTGELFF
TGTGCCAGCAGTTTCATCGGTTTAGGCCTCAGGGGTTTGAGCACCGGGGAGCTGTTTTTT
>.|TRBD1|TRBJ1-1|TRBV6-1
CASSDSGQGSTEAFF
TGTGCCAGCAGTGATTCGGGACAGGGAAGCACTGAAGCTTTCTTT
>few|.|TRBJ1-3|TRBV30
CASDRGRPGNTIYF
TGTGCCTCCGACCGGGGTAGGCCCGGAAACACCATATATTTT
>.|TRBD2|TRBJ2-7|TRBV7-2
CASSLGPAGDSYEQYF
TGTGCCAGCAGCTTAGGCCCAGCGGGGGATTCCTACGAGCAGTACTTC
>.|.|TRBJ2-2|TRBV19
CASSGQGLTGELFF
TGTGCCAGTAGTGGGCAGGGTCTTACCGGGGAGCTGTTTTTT
>once|.|TRBJ2-1|TRBV5-1
CASSLVRAGDNEQFF
TGCGCCAGCAGCTTGGTTAGGGCAGGGGACAATGAGCAGTTCTTC
>.|.|TRBJ1-1|TRBV4-3
CASSLGAGNTEAFF
TGCGCCAGCAGCCTGGGGGCGGGGAACACTGAAGCTTTCTTT
>.|TRBD2|TRBJ2-4|TRBV4-2
CASSRGTSGGHSQNIQYF
TGTGCCAGCAGCCGGGGGACTAGCGGGGGACATAGCCAAAACATTCAGTACTTC
>.|.|TRBJ1-5|TRBV7-6
CASSSGNQPQHF
TGTGCCAGCAGCTCAGGGAATCAGCCCCAGCATTTT
>once|.|TRBJ2-3|TRBV28
CASSLFQAGTDTQYF
TGTGCCAGCAGTTTATTCCAGGCAGGCACAGATACGCAGTATTTT
>.|.|TRBJ2-1|TRBV6-1
CASSERTYEQFF
TGTGCCAGCAGTGAAAGAACTTATGAGCAGTTCTTC
>.|TRBD1|TRBJ2-7|TRBV9
CASSVDGTGAYEQYF
TGTGCCAGCAGCGTAGATGGGACAGGGGCCTACGAGCAGTACTTC
>.|TRBD2|TRBJ2-7|TRBV19
CASRSSGSTGDEQYF
TGTGCCAGTAGGAGTAGCGGGAGTACAGGCGACGAGCAGTACTTC
>once|TRBD1|TRBJ1-4|TRBV30
CAWSATTILGTGGVEKLFF
TGTGCCTGGAGCGCGACCACAATCCTTGGGACAGGGGGCGTAGAAAAACTGTTTTTT
>.|.|TRBJ1-1|TRBV14
CASSGPGNLIQNTEAFF
TGTGCCAGCAGCGGGCCTGGAAACTTAATACAGAACACTGAAGCTTTCTTT